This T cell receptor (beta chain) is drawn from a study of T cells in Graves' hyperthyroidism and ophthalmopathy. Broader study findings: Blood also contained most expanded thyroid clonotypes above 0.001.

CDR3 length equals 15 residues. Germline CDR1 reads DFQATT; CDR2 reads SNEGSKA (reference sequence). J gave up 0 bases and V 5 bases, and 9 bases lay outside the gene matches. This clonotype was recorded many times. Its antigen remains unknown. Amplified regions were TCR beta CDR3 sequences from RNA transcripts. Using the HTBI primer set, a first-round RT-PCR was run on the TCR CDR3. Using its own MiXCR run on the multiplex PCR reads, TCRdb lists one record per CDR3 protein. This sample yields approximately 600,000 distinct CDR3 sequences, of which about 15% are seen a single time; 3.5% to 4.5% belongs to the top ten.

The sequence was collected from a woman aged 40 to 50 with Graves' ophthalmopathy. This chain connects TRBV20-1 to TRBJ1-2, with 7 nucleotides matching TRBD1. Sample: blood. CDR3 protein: CSAPTTGVANYGYTF. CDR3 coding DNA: TGCAGTGCTCCTACCACAGGGGTAGCTAACTATGGCTACACCTTC.